Sequencing of this TCR beta chain was carried out in a study of CD8 T cells in Susac syndrome. Random hexamers were used to reverse transcribe an amount of roughly 0.45 to 1 ug RNA. TCRdb reanalysed the immunoSEQ multiplex PCR reads using MiXCR and keeps one entry per CDR3 protein. Of approximately 170,000 distinct CDR3 sequences listed, around 92% are singletons. Germline V lookup: CDR1 MNHEY, CDR2 SVGEGT. J gave up 0 bases and V 8 bases, and 7 bases lay outside the gene matches. CDR3 length: 15 amino acids. The chain is built from TRBV6-2 or TRBV6-3 and TRBJ2-3; 8 positions agree with TRBD1. The clonotype was recovered from a human donor in good health. Sequences were obtained from CD4+ T cells from PBMCs. The CDR3 region is CASAQQGDSTDTQYF. The CDR3 nucleotides are TGTGCCAGCGCCCAACAGGGGGATAGCACAGATACGCAGTATTTT.